These T cell receptor beta chains were read from a single sample in a study of shared clonotypes between healthy human individuals. Clones were read by immunoSEQ multiplex PCR, and TCRdb kept only the in-frame ones, dropping some. The sample lists about 640,000 clones; about two thirds were seen once. Sequenced: memory CD4+ T cells sorted from blood. All receptors derive from a woman aged 30 to 39 in good health. CDR3s include the opening cysteine and the closing phenylalanine or tryptophan. Fields, in order: V gene, CDR3 protein.

>TRBV10-3
CAIRANPGTSGNTSVGNEQYF
>TRBV29-1
CSVPGLGYGYTF
>TRBV6-5
CASSRAYESNQPQHF
>TRBV5-4
CASSFSGSQETQYF
>TRBV6-6
CASSYPADTTDTQYF
>TRBV10-3
CAISEGRGNQPQHF
>TRBV7-6
CASSLGVAANEKLFF
>TRBV9
CASSSQRAFSGNTIYF
>TRBV6-1
CASSEFATGGTAFF
>TRBV9
CASSVPGRNTEAFF
>TRBV5-1
CASSSDTAHRETQYF
>TRBV6-6
CASSYSGQGYEQYF
>TRBV27
CASSNWTGVNEKLFF
>TRBV27
CASSRFMDREPYEQYF
>TRBV6-1
CASSENGGIRTEQYF
>TRBV7-2
CASSLVPRREKQFF
>TRBV6-6
CASSASTGYYGYTF